Each of the 28 T cell receptor beta chains below was sequenced from the same sample in a study of blood T cell repertoires in COVID-19. Produced via immunoSEQ multiplex PCR; TCRdb's table is partial and in-frame only. The data hold about 180,000 clones, with about four fifths observed a single time. Sequenced sample: peripheral blood. The receptor set was obtained from an older woman with COVID-19, enrolled during active disease.

The chain combines TRBV12-3 or TRBV12-4 with TRBJ2-3; D call uncertain. The ends were cut back, 3 bases at V and 7 bases at J, with 8 bases in the middle. CDR3 length equals 12 residues. The CDR3 region has the DNA TGTGCCAGCAGTTTTCTACAGAATACGCAGTATTTT. It codes for CASSFLQNTQYF.

The J gene is TRBJ2-7, the V gene TRBV9, with TRBD2 matching over 7 bases. This CDR3 is built from 15 residues. Losses at the gene ends were 3 bases for V and 2 bases for J; bases not matched to a gene: 8. CDR1 is SGDLS and CDR2 is YYNGEE in the germline V gene. The CDR3 DNA reads TGTGCCAGCAGCGGCTCCCCGGGACTACCCTACGAGCAGTACTTC. Its translation is CASSGSPGLPYEQYF.

The rearrangement joins TRBV7-9 to TRBJ2-3, with 9 bases lining up with TRBD1. V lost 3 bases and J lost 3; bases outside the gene matches: 10. Germline CDR1 and CDR2: SEHNR and FQNEAQ (reference sequence). This CDR3 region has 17 residues. CDR3 loop: CASSFTTGGSQTDTQYF. CDR3 coding DNA: TGTGCCAGCAGCTTCACGACAGGGGGAAGTCAAACAGATACGCAGTATTTT.

The V gene is TRBV20-1, the J gene TRBJ2-7; D not resolved. V was cut by 6 bases and J by 3 bases, with 9 bases left in between. In germline, CDR1 is DFQATT, CDR2 SNEGSKA (reference sequence). This CDR3 contains 11 residues. The CDR3 nucleotides read TGCAGTGCACCGACAAACTACGAGCAGTACTTC. It translates to CSAPTNYEQYF.

The chain uses TRBV2 and TRBJ2-1; 12 bases map to TRBD1. CDR3 length equals 14 residues. Germline V lookup: CDR1 SNHLY, CDR2 FYNNEI. V lost 7 bases, J lost 6 bases, and 4 bases stayed unmatched. As DNA, the CDR3 is TGTGCCAGCACTGGGGACAGGGGGCCCAATGAGCAGTTCTTC. Translated: CASTGDRGPNEQFF. Using reference TRBV2 and TRBJ2-1 for the parts outside the CDR3, the full variable domain is EPEVTQTPSHQVTQMGQEVILRCVPISNHLYFYWYRQILGQKVEFLVSFYNNEISEKSEIFDDQFSVERPDGSNFTLKIRSTKLEDSAMYFCASTGDRGPNEQFFGPGTRLTVL.

This sequence joins TRBV11-2 and TRBJ2-2, with 8 bases matching TRBD1. Germline CDR1 and CDR2: SGHAT and FQNNGV. Trimming removed 4 bases from V and 5 bases from J; junction bases left unmatched: 6. The CDR3 totals 15 residues. The CDR3 DNA is TGTGCCAGCAGCTATACGGACAGGGCGACCGGGGAGCTGTTTTTT. This codes for CASSYTDRATGELFF.

The rearrangement joins TRBV6-5 to TRBJ2-3; 10 bases agree with TRBD2. CDR3 length: 16 residues. V dropped 2 bases and J dropped 7; count of bases not matched to a gene: 9. From germline, CDR1 is MNHEY and CDR2 SVGAGI. The CDR3 spells CASSYGLAGDRHTQYF. DNA of the CDR3: TGTGCCAGCAGTTACGGGCTAGCGGGAGATCGACATACGCAGTATTTT.

This rearrangement joins TRBV2 to TRBJ2-6; 7 bases line up with TRBD1. Looked up from germline, CDR1 is SNHLY and CDR2 is FYNNEI. Trimming at V came to 6 bases and at J to 0 bases, leaving 5 bases not matched to a gene. CDR3 size: 16 residues. The chain's CDR3 is CASRKGASSGANVLTF. DNA of the CDR3: TGTGCCAGCAGGAAGGGGGCAAGCTCTGGGGCCAACGTCCTGACTTTC.

Here the CDR3 DNA reads TGTGCCAGCAGCAGAGGGACTCACCCACAAGAGACCCAGTACTTC. Translated: CASSRGTHPQETQYF. The chain couples TRBV5-4 to TRBJ2-5; D possibly corresponds to TRBD2 (6 bases). V lost 4 bases and J 2 bases, leaving 15 bases between the germline ends. The CDR3 length is 15 residues. The germline CDR1 and CDR2 sequences are SGHNT and YYREEE (reference sequence).

V is TRBV5-4 and J is TRBJ1-1, with a possible D match to TRBD1 (6 bases). Germline V gives CDR1 SGHNT, CDR2 YYREEE (reference sequence). This CDR3 contains 15 residues. Trimming removed 4 bases from V and 2 bases from J, with 15 bases in between. CDR3 nucleotide sequence: TGTGCCAGCAGCCAGGAGAGGGGGTTAAACACTGAAGCTTTCTTT. Translating it yields CASSQERGLNTEAFF.

The gene calls are TRBV9 and TRBJ1-2, with a tentative D call TRBD1 (6 bases). This CDR3 is built from 16 residues. Trimming took off 4 bases at V and 4 bases at J, with 20 bases between the two ends. CDR1 and CDR2 (germline): SGDLS, YYNGEE. The CDR3 nucleotides are TGTGCCAGCAGCCCCCCCCGGGACAAAACTCTCTATGGCTACACCTTC. It translates to CASSPPRDKTLYGYTF. Filled out from reference TRBV9 and TRBJ1-2, the complete variable domain reads DSGVTQTPKHLITATGQRVTLRCSPRSGDLSVYWYQQSLDQGLQFLIQYYNGEERAKGNILERFSAQQFPDLHSELNLSSLELGDSALYFCASSPPRDKTLYGYTFGSGTRLTVV.

A single count supports this clone. This rearrangement joins TRBV5-1 to TRBJ1-3, with D tentatively TRBD1 (5 bases). CDR1 SGHRS and CDR2 YFSETQ come from the germline V gene. Trimming pared 4 bases from V and 0 bases from J, leaving 14 bases between. This CDR3 contains 16 residues. This CDR3 reads CASSRGTANSGNTIYF. In DNA form, the CDR3 reads TGCGCCAGCAGCCGCGGGACGGCTAACTCTGGAAACACCATATATTTT.

V usage is TRBV15 and J usage is TRBJ2-7; 11 nucleotides match TRBD1. Germline V gives CDR1 LNHNV, CDR2 YYDKDF (reference sequence). The J segment lost 2 bases and the V segment lost 9 bases, leaving 6 bases of the junction unmatched. There are 14 residues in the CDR3. The chain's CDR3 is CATAPGQGAYEQYF. The CDR3 DNA is TGTGCCACTGCGCCGGGACAGGGGGCCTACGAGCAGTACTTC. The variable domain in full, with the rest retrieved from reference TRBV15 and TRBJ2-7, is DAMVIQNPRYQVTQFGKPVTLSCSQTLNHNVMYWYQQKSSQAPKLLFHYYDKDFNNEADTPDNFQSRRPNTSFCFLDIRSPGLGDTAMYLCATAPGQGAYEQYFGPGTRLTVT.

This clone was detected only a few times. This chain joins TRBV7-6 and TRBJ2-2, with 7 bases lining up with TRBD1. Germline loops: CDR1 SGHVS, CDR2 FNYEAQ. The trim removed 3 bases at V and 1 base at J, leaving 8 bases unmatched. CDR3 length: 17 residues. The DNA for the CDR3 is TGTGCCAGCAGCTTTGGAGCCGGGACAGTGAACACCGGGGAGCTGTTTTTT. Its translation: CASSFGAGTVNTGELFF.

This chain uses TRBV5-5 with TRBJ1-1; D is unclear. The V gene's germline CDR1 is SGHKS and CDR2 YYEKEE (reference sequence). This CDR3 contains 16 residues. The ends were cut back, 2 bases at V and 2 bases at J, with 16 bases in the middle. The CDR3 loop is CASSLSGNFPNTEAFF. The CDR3 DNA reads as TGTGCCAGCAGCTTATCAGGTAACTTCCCCAACACTGAAGCTTTCTTT. Variable domain in full (rest from reference TRBV5-5 and TRBJ1-1): DAGVTQSPTHLIKTRGQQVTLRCSPISGHKSVSWYQQVLGQGPQFIFQYYEKEERGRGNFPDRFSARQFPNYSSELNVNALLLGDSALYLCASSLSGNFPNTEAFFGQGTRLTVV.

The CDR3, as DNA: TGTGCCAGCAGACTTAGCGAGGGTGGCTACACCTTC. Translation gives CASRLSEGGYTF. V usage is TRBV27 and J usage is TRBJ1-2; D gene uncertain. CDR1 is MNHEY, CDR2 SMNVEV, per germline (reference sequence). The CDR3 contains 12 residues. V was cut by 6 bases and J by 7 bases, with 12 bases left in between.

CDR3 amino acids: CASSAYAGEAYGYTF. CDR3 in DNA: TGTGCCAGCAGCGCATATGCGGGGGAGGCCTATGGCTACACCTTC. V gene TRBV7-9 combines with J gene TRBJ1-2; possibly TRBD1 for D (5 bases). Germline V gene data show CDR1 as SEHNR and CDR2 as FQNEAQ (reference sequence). CDR3 length: 15 residues. Trimming shortened V by 5 bases and J by 4 bases, and 17 bases separated the two germline ends.

This chain uses TRBV6-2 or TRBV6-3 with TRBJ1-5, with a weak D call TRBD1 (6 bases). Trimming took off 0 bases at V and 3 bases at J, with 12 bases between the two ends. The CDR3 is 16 residues long. The V gene's germline CDR1 is MNHEY and CDR2 SVGEGT. The DNA of the CDR3 is TGTGCCAGCAGTTACTCAGGGACAAGGCTCAATCAGCCCCAGCATTTT. Its protein is CASSYSGTRLNQPQHF.

V is TRBV5-1 and J is TRBJ2-5; D perhaps matches TRBD1 (5 bases). This CDR3 region has 15 residues. Germline CDR1 SGHRS, CDR2 YFSETQ. Trimming took 4 bases from V and 1 from J, leaving 14 bases between them. CDR3 bases: TGCGCCAGCAGCCCGCAGGGCCCGCCCCAAGAGACCCAGTACTTC. This sequence encodes CASSPQGPPQETQYF. Full variable domain (outside the CDR3, taken from reference TRBV5-1 and TRBJ2-5): KAGVTQTPRYLIKTRGQQVTLSCSPISGHRSVSWYQQTPGQGLQFLFEYFSETQRNKGNFPGRFSGRQFSNSRSEMNVSTLELGDSALYLCASSPQGPPQETQYFGPGTRLLVL.

This clone was observed at least ten times. The chain combines TRBV19 with TRBJ1-1, with D tentatively TRBD1 (6 bases). Germline V gene sequence: CDR1 LNHDA, CDR2 SQIVND (reference sequence). Trimming pared 8 bases from V and 2 bases from J, leaving 12 bases between. The CDR3 runs 13 residues. The CDR3 DNA sequence: TGTGCCAGTCGGAGGGGGGGCAACACTGAAGCTTTCTTT. It translates to CASRRGGNTEAFF. The full variable domain, in which reference TRBV19 and TRBJ1-1 provide the parts outside the CDR3, is DGGITQSPKYLFRKEGQNVTLSCEQNLNHDAMYWYRQDPGQGLRLIYYSQIVNDFQKGDIAEGYSVSREKKESFPLTVTSAQKNPTAFYLCASRRGGNTEAFFGQGTRLTVV.

This clone has a single count. The chain uses TRBV6-1 and TRBJ2-7, with no clear D. V gave up 3 bases and J gave up 0 bases, with 9 bases separating them. Germline-derived CDR1 and CDR2 are MNHNS and SASEGT. The CDR3 has 14 residues. CDR3 in amino acids: CASSDLGSSYEQYV. CDR3 DNA: TGTGCCAGCAGTGATTTGGGCAGCTCCTACGAGCAGTACGTC.

The genes are TRBV27 and TRBJ2-2, with a tentative D call TRBD2 (7 bases). The CDR3 totals 15 residues. Germline lookup yields CDR1 MNHEY and CDR2 SMNVEV (reference sequence). V lost 7 bases, J lost 2 bases, and 14 bases lay in between. The CDR3 coding sequence is TGTGCCAGCACCTACCGCGGGGGCAACACCGGGGAGCTGTTTTTT. Translated, it gives CASTYRGGNTGELFF.

The chain is built from TRBV3-1 (or the pseudogene TRBV3-2) and TRBJ2-5, with 8 bases fitting TRBD2. The CDR3 runs to 16 residues. Unmatched junction bases numbered 11, after V lost 3 bases and J lost 5 bases. CDR1 LGHDT and CDR2 YNNKEL come from the germline V gene (reference sequence). The CDR3 DNA follows: TGTGCCAGCAGCCATACCCGGGGGGGCCTGGGGGAGACCCAGTACTTC. It specifies CASSHTRGGLGETQYF.

V gene TRBV9 combines with J gene TRBJ1-1; D ambiguous. From germline, CDR1 is SGDLS and CDR2 YYNGEE. Trimming took off 4 bases at V and 11 bases at J, with 15 bases between the two ends. CDR3 size: 12 residues. The CDR3 spells CASSPHGGGAFF. The CDR3 bases are TGTGCCAGCAGCCCCCACGGCGGCGGGGCTTTCTTT.

J is TRBJ1-2 and V is TRBV5-5; D unclear. V was shortened by 4 bases and J by 2 bases, with 9 bases between the two germline ends. From germline, CDR1 is SGHKS and CDR2 YYEKEE (reference sequence). The CDR3 totals 13 residues. The CDR3 nucleotides read TGTGCCAGCAGCCAAGACACCAACTATGGCTACACCTTC. It translates to CASSQDTNYGYTF.

The chain links TRBV12-5 to TRBJ2-3; the match to TRBD2 covers 12 bases. Germline values: CDR1 LGHNT, CDR2 FRNRAP. This CDR3 is built from 14 residues. The J segment lost 3 bases and the V segment lost 6 bases, leaving 1 base of the junction unmatched. This CDR3 reads CASGLAGGTDTQYF. In DNA, the CDR3 is TGTGCTAGTGGCCTAGCGGGAGGGACAGATACGCAGTATTTT.

CDR3 nucleotide sequence: TGTGCCAGCAGTTTAGGGCTAGCCTCCCCAAAGACCCAGTACTTC. Amino acid sequence: CASSLGLASPKTQYF. The rearrangement joins TRBV28 to TRBJ2-5; the D gene is possibly TRBD2 (5 bases). Trimming stripped 2 bases from V and 6 bases from J, with 16 bases between. The germline gives CDR1 MDHEN, CDR2 SYDVKM. This CDR3 contains 15 residues. The whole variable domain, filled in from reference TRBV28 and TRBJ2-5, reads DVKVTQSSRYLVKRTGEKVFLECVQDMDHENMFWYRQDPGLGLRLIYFSYDVKMKEKGDIPEGYSVSREKKERFSLILESASTNQTSMYLCASSLGLASPKTQYFGPGTRLLVL.

The chain combines TRBV27 with TRBJ2-7, with 10 bases aligning to TRBD1. Germline V gene data show CDR1 as MNHEY and CDR2 as SMNVEV (reference sequence). CDR3 length equals 17 residues. Germline trimming cut 6 bases from V and 3 bases from J; bases unmatched to any gene: 14. This chain's CDR3 is CASSFLFDRGRHYEQYF. The CDR3 DNA reads as TGTGCCAGCAGCTTCTTATTCGACAGGGGGCGTCACTACGAGCAGTACTTC.